This TCR beta chain was captured in a study of shared clonotypes between healthy human individuals. Measured with immunoSEQ multiplex PCR; TCRdb has only the in-frame clones, and not every one. The sample carries 180,000 or so clones, 85% to 95% recorded once. This clone was recorded a few times. CDR3 length: 15 amino acids. The V end lost 1 base, the J end lost 6 bases, and 12 bases lay between the germline ends. The V gene's germline CDR1 is SGHAT and CDR2 FQNNGV. The rearrangement uses TRBV11-2 and TRBJ1-4; unclear D gene. This TCR came from a young woman in good health. The sample was naive CD4+ T cells sorted from blood. Subset reported: CD45RA+ positively selected. DNA of the CDR3: TGTGCCAGCAGCTTAGGCCCACCGACTGATGAAAAACTGTTTTTT. Encoded protein: CASSLGPPTDEKLFF.